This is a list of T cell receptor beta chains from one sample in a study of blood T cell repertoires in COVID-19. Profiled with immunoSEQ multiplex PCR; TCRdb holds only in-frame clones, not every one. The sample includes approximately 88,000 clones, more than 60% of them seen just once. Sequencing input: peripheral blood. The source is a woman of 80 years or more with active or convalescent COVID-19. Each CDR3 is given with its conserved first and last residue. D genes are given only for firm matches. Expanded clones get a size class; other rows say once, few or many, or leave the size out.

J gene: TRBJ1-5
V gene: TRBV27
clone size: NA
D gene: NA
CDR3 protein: CASSLRGYGAGNQPQHF
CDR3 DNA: TGTGCCAGCAGTTTACGGGGGTACGGTGCGGGAAATCAGCCCCAGCATTTT

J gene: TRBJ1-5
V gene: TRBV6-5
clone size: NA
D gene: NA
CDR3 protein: CASRNGGGSQPQHF
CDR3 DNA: TGTGCCAGCAGGAACGGGGGGGGCAGTCAGCCCCAGCATTTT

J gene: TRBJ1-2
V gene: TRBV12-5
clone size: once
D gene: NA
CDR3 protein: CARGGCNYGYTF
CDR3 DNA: TGTGCTAGGGGAGGGTGTAACTATGGCTACACCTTC

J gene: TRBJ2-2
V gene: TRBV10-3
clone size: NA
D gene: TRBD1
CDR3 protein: CAMGPGTGVTGELFF
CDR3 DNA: TGTGCCATGGGGCCCGGGACAGGGGTCACCGGGGAGCTGTTTTTT

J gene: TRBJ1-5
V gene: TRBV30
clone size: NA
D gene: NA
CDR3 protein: CAWSVDSGQPQHF
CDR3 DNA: TGTGCCTGGAGTGTGGACAGTGGTCAGCCCCAGCATTTT

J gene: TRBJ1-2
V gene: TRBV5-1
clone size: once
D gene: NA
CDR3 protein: CASSATGSHGYTF
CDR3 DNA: TGCGCCAGCAGCGCCACAGGGTCGCATGGCTACACCTTC

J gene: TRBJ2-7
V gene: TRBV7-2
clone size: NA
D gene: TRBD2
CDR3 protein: CASSTGGASSEQYF
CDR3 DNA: TGTGCCAGCAGCACCGGGGGGGCCTCGAGCGAGCAGTACTTC

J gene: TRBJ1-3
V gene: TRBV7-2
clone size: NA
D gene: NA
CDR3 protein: CASSPPGESNTIYF
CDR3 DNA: TGTGCCAGCAGCCCCCCGGGGGAGAGTAACACCATATATTTT

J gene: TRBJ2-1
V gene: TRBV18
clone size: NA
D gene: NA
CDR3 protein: CASSPPSRNEQFF
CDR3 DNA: TGTGCCAGCTCACCACCGAGCAGGAATGAGCAGTTCTTC

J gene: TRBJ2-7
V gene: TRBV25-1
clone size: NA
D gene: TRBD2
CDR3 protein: CASSVSGGFREQYF
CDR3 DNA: TGTGCCAGCAGTGTCAGCGGGGGGTTCCGCGAGCAGTACTTC

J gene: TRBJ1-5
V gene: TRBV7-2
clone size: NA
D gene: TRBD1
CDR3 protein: CASSRGTDLGVPQHF
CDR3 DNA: TGTGCCAGCAGCAGAGGGACAGACCTCGGGGTACCCCAGCATTTT

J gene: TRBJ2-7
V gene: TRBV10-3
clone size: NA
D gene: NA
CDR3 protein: CAISVSAHEQYF
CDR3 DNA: TGTGCCATCAGTGTTAGTGCCCACGAGCAGTACTTC

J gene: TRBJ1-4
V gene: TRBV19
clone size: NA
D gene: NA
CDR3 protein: CATLGGIDEKLFF
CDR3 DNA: TGTGCCACCCTGGGGGGAATTGATGAAAAACTGTTTTTT

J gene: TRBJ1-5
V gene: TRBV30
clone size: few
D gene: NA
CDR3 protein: CAWRGSTPDQPQHF
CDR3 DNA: TGTGCCTGGAGAGGTTCGACTCCGGATCAGCCCCAGCATTTT

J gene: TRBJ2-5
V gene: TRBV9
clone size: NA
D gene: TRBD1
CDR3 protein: CASSVGTGGPWETQYF
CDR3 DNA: TGTGCCAGCAGCGTAGGGACAGGGGGCCCTTGGGAGACCCAGTACTTC

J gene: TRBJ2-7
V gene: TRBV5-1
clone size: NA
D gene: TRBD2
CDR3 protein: CASRYGGDSYEQYF
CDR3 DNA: TGCGCCAGCAGGTACGGGGGGGACTCCTACGAGCAGTACTTC

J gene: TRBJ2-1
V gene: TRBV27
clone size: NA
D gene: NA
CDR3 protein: CASRLGQEQFF
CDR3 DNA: TGTGCCAGCAGATTAGGACAGGAGCAGTTCTTC

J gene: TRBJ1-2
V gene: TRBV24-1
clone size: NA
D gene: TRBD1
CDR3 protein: CATSDTRDSQFNYGYTF
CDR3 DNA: TGTGCCACCAGTGATACCCGGGACAGCCAATTTAACTATGGCTACACCTTC

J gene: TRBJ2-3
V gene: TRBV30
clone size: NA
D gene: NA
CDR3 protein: CAWGFRGDTQYF
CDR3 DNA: TGTGCCTGGGGGTTCCGGGGAGATACGCAGTATTTT

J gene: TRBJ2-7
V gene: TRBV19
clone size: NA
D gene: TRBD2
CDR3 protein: CASSMDASGDDEQYF
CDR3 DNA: TGTGCCAGTAGTATGGACGCTAGCGGGGATGACGAGCAGTACTTC

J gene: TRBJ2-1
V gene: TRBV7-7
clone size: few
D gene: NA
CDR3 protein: CASSLAGTGDNEQFF
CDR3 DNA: TGTGCTAGCAGCTTAGCGGGGACAGGTGACAATGAGCAGTTCTTC

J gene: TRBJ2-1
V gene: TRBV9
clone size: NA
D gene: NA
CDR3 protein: CASTGDNSYNEQFF
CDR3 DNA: TGTGCCAGCACGGGGGATAACTCCTACAATGAGCAGTTCTTC

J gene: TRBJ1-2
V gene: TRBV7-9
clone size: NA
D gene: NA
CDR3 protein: CASSPRQALHGYTF
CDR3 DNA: TGTGCCAGCAGCCCCCGACAGGCCCTTCATGGCTACACCTTC

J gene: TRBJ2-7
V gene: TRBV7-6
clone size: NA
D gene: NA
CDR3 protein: CASSLVQGHEQYF
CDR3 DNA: TGTGCCAGCAGCTTAGTACAGGGCCACGAGCAGTACTTC

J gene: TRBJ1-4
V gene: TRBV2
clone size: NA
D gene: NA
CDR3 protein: CASRPRANRVNEKLFF
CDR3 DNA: TGTGCCAGCAGGCCCCGGGCCAACAGGGTGAATGAAAAACTGTTTTTT

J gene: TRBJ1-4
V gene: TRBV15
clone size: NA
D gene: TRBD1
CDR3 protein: CATSQGATNEKLFF
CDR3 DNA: TGTGCCACCAGTCAGGGGGCGACTAATGAAAAACTGTTTTTT

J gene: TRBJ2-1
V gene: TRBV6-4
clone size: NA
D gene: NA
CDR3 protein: CASSDRGWDEQFF
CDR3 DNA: TGTGCCAGCAGTGACAGGGGTTGGGATGAGCAGTTCTTC

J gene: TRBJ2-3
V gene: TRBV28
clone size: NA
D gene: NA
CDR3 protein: CASKPRGLGTDTQYF
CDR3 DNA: TGTGCCAGCAAGCCTAGGGGGTTGGGAACAGATACGCAGTATTTT

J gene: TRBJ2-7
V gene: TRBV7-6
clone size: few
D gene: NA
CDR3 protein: CASSLVGAGYEQYF
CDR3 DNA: TGTGCCAGCAGCTTAGTAGGGGCCGGATACGAGCAGTACTTC

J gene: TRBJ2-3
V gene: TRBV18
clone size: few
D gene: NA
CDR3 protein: CASSPRGKSEKDTQYF
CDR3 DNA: TGTGCCAGCTCACCACGAGGCAAATCCGAGAAAGATACGCAGTATTTT

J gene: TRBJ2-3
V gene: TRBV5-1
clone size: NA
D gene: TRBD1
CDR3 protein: CASSLVGTGADTQYF
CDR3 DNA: TGCGCCAGCAGCTTGGTGGGGACAGGGGCAGATACGCAGTATTTT

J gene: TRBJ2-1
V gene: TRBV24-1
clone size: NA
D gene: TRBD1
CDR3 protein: CATSDPPGTGDNEQFF
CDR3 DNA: TGTGCCACCAGTGATCCTCCCGGGACAGGGGACAATGAGCAGTTCTTC

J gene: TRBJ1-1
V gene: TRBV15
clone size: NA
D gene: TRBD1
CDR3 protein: CATSRPLRGRRALTEAFF
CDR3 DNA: TGTGCCACCAGCAGACCCCTCAGGGGGCGTAGGGCCTTAACTGAAGCTTTCTTT

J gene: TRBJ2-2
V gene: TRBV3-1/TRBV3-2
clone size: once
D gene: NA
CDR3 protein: CASSQMQASGELFF
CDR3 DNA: TGTGCCAGCAGCCAAATGCAGGCGTCGGGGGAGCTGTTTTTT

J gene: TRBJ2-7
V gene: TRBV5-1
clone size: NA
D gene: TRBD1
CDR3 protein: CASSLDRGLYEQYF
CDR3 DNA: TGCGCCAGCAGCTTGGACAGGGGGCTCTACGAGCAGTACTTC

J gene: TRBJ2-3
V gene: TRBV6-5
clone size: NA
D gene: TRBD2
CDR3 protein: CASSSSGGVDTQYF
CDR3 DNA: TGTGCCAGCAGTTCTAGCGGCGGGGTGGATACGCAGTATTTT

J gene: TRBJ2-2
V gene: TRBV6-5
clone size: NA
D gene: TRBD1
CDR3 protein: CASRKEQGTGELFF
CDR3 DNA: TGTGCCAGCAGGAAAGAACAGGGGACCGGGGAGCTGTTTTTT

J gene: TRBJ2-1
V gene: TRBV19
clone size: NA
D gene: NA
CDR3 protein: CASSSGDSSVEDSYNEQFF
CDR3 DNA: TGTGCCAGTAGTTCGGGGGACTCGTCGGTCGAGGACTCCTACAATGAGCAGTTCTTC

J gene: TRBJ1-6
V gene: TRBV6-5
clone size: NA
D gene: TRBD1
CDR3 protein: CASRGQGARSPLHF
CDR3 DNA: TGTGCCAGCAGAGGACAGGGGGCCCGTTCACCCCTCCACTTT

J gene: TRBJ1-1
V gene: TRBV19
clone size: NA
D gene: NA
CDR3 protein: CASSIQGPTEAFF
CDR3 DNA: TGTGCCAGTAGTATACAGGGTCCTACTGAAGCTTTCTTT

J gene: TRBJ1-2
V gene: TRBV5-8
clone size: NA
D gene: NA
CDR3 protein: CASSLGPAGISATYGYTF
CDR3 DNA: TGTGCCAGCAGCTTGGGGCCCGCGGGCATCTCAGCAACCTATGGCTACACCTTC

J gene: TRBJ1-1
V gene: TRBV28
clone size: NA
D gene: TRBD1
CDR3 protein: CASSNRGSNTEAFF
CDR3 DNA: TGTGCCAGCAGCAACAGGGGGTCGAACACTGAAGCTTTCTTT

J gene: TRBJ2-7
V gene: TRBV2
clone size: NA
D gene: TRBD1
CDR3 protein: CASNSGTGGYEQYF
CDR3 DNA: TGTGCCAGCAATTCCGGGACAGGGGGCTACGAGCAGTACTTC

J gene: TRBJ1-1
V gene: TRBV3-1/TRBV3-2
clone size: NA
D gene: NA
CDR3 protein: CASSQDGGGNTEAFF
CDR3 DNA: TGTGCCAGCAGCCAAGATGGGGGGGGGAACACTGAAGCTTTCTTT

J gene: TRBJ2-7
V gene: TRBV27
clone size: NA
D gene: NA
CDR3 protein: CASSLPSYEQYF
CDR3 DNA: TGTGCCAGCAGTTTGCCCAGTTACGAGCAGTACTTC

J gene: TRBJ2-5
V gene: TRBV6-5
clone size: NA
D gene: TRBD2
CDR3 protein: CASSYRRGSQETQYF
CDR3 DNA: TGTGCCAGCAGCTACAGGCGGGGGAGTCAAGAGACCCAGTACTTC

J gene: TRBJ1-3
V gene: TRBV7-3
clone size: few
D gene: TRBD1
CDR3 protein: CASSRGGTGRRSGNTIYF
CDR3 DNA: TGTGCCAGCAGCCGAGGCGGGACAGGGCGTCGCTCTGGAAACACCATATATTTT

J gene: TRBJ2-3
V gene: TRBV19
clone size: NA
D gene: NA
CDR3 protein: CASSIGRFGLDTDTQYF
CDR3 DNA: TGTGCCAGTAGTATTGGGAGGTTTGGGTTGGACACAGATACGCAGTATTTT

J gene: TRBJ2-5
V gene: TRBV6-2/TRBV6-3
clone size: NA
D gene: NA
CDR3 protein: CASSYSRVAAETQYF
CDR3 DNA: TGTGCCAGCAGTTACTCAAGGGTAGCGGCAGAGACCCAGTACTTC

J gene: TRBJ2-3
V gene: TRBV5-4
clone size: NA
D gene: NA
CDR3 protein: CASSPDQGKTTQYF
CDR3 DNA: TGTGCCAGCAGCCCGGACCAGGGAAAAACCACGCAGTATTTT

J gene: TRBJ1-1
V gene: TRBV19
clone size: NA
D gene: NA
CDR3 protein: CASSIKGGAPEAFF
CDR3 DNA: TGTGCCAGTAGTATAAAAGGGGGAGCGCCTGAAGCTTTCTTT

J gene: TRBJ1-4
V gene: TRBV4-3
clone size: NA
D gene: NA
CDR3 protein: CASSQVTGTVLGKLFF
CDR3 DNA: TGCGCCAGCAGCCAGGTCACAGGGACGGTCTTAGGAAAACTGTTTTTT

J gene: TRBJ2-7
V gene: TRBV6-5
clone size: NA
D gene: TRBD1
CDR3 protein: CASALQDRVNEQYF
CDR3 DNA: TGTGCCAGCGCTCTTCAGGACAGGGTTAACGAGCAGTACTTC

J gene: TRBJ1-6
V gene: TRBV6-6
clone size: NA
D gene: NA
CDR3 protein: CASSLPPFQGRFYNSPLHF
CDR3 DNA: TGTGCCAGCAGTCTTCCCCCATTTCAGGGGAGATTCTATAATTCACCCCTCCACTTT

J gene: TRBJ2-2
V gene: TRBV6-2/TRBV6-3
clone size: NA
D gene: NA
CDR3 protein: CASSPSYTGRELFF
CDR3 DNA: TGTGCCAGCAGTCCGTCCTACACAGGCCGGGAGCTGTTTTTT